This note documents a single T cell receptor (beta chain) sequence. What it recognizes is unknown. The entry originates in a study of shared clonotypes between healthy human individuals. Points from the study as a whole: Rarefaction analysis demonstrated incomplete sorted-subset sequencing notwithstanding large depth.

Produced via immunoSEQ multiplex PCR; TCRdb's table is partial and in-frame only. The sample includes fewer than 1.4 million clones, approximately 78% of them seen just once. The donors were all Caucasian adults (living in Nashville, Tennessee). Germline loops: CDR1 MGHRA, CDR2 YSYEKL. This CDR3 region has 18 residues. V was pared by 0 bases and J by 3 bases, with 8 bases of the junction left unmatched. The rearrangement joins TRBV4-1 to TRBJ2-7; 13 positions match TRBD2. The clonotype comes from a man younger than 30 in good health. Some clones in this sample may be carry-over from other donors' samples. Specimen: memory CD4+ T cells from PBMCs. Subset noted: CD45RA-negative fraction. The CDR3 bases are TGCGCCAGCAGCCAAGATTGGGGACTAGCGGGAAGAAACTACGAGCAGTACTTC. Its translation: CASSQDWGLAGRNYEQYF.